This T cell receptor beta chain emerged from a study of T-cell memory formation after mild COVID-19. TCRdb reprocessed the 5' RACE reads via MiXCR and lists one record per CDR3 protein. The sample records roughly 400,000 distinct CDR3 sequences, more than 15% being singletons. With 1 base clipped from V and 4 bases from J, the junction kept 12 bases outside the gene matches. Germline CDR1 is SGHTA and CDR2 is FQGNSA. The CDR3 has 18 amino acids. Sequencing was carried out using PBMCs or a T cell subset sorted from them (not recorded which). V usage is TRBV7-2 and J usage is TRBJ2-1, with 8 bases that match TRBD2. The sequence derives from a man younger than 35 who had mild COVID-19 (a few samples of this study predate the infection). Cell type and time point are not known. The CDR3 DNA reads TGTGCCAGCAGCTTAGATTCGTTAGCGGGGAGGACGTACAATGAGCAGTTCTTC. It encodes CASSLDSLAGRTYNEQFF.